These 12 T cell receptor beta chains originate from one sample sequenced in a study of shared clonotypes between healthy human individuals. Profiled with immunoSEQ multiplex PCR; TCRdb holds only in-frame clones, not every one. The table records a few hundred thousand clones, around 97% of them present only once. The source material was naive CD4+ T cells sorted from blood. Subset here: CD45RA+ positively selected. The source is a woman between 25 and 40 years old in good health.

In regard to this clone: Other nucleotide sequences from this sample produce the same CDR3. This chain uses TRBV5-1 with TRBJ2-5; D remains ambiguous. V lost 1 base and J lost 5, with 6 bases in between. From germline, CDR1 is SGHRS and CDR2 YFSETQ. This CDR3 region has 12 residues. This chain's CDR3 is CASSLLGETQYF. CDR3 in DNA: TGCGCCAGCAGCTTGTTGGGTGAGACCCAGTACTTC.

This sequence joins TRBV18 and TRBJ1-1; possible D gene TRBD1, 6 bases. The CDR3 loop spans 14 amino acids. Per germline, CDR1 KGHSH and CDR2 LQKENI. V lost 3 bases to trimming and J lost 3 bases, with 11 bases between them. The CDR3 spells CASSPGGSYTEAFF. As DNA, the CDR3 is TGTGCCAGCTCACCCGGGGGCAGCTACACTGAAGCTTTCTTT.

This clone was observed a single time. The CDR3 nucleotides read TGTGCCAGCAGCCAAACTAGCGGGATAACAGATACGCAGTATTTT. This gives the protein CASSQTSGITDTQYF. This chain uses TRBV11-2 with TRBJ2-3, with 10 bases aligning to TRBD2. There are 15 residues in the CDR3. Germline values: CDR1 SGHAT, CDR2 FQNNGV. V was pared by 5 bases and J by 3 bases, with 5 bases of the junction left unmatched.

The rearrangement links TRBV7-9 to TRBJ2-1, with no clear D. CDR1 and CDR2 from the germline V gene are SEHNR and FQNEAQ (reference sequence). The V gene lost 5 bases and the J gene lost 8 bases, with 22 bases spanning the gap. The CDR3 spans 16 residues. Written as DNA, the CDR3 is TGTGCCAGCAGCCCCTTAGGACGCAGCGACTTGGATGAGCAGTTCTTC. Protein product: CASSPLGRSDLDEQFF.

This chain uses TRBV19 with TRBJ2-5; 9 nucleotides match TRBD1. The CDR3 extends over 12 amino acids. CDR1 and CDR2 from the germline V gene are LNHDA and SQIVND (reference sequence). The V segment lost 9 bases and the J segment 11 bases; nucleotides outside the gene matches: 10. In DNA, the CDR3 is TGTGCCAGCCGGGACAGGGTGGGAGAGCAGTACTTC. Encoded protein: CASRDRVGEQYF. The full variable domain, rest sourced from reference TRBV19 and TRBJ2-5, is DGGITQSPKYLFRKEGQNVTLSCEQNLNHDAMYWYRQDPGQGLRLIYYSQIVNDFQKGDIAEGYSVSREKKESFPLTVTSAQKNPTAFYLCASRDRVGEQYFGPGTRLLVL.

This chain uses TRBV2 with TRBJ1-1; D uncertain. The V end lost 5 bases, the J end lost 5 bases, and 12 bases lay between the germline ends. The CDR3 loop spans 13 amino acids. CDR1 and CDR2 from the germline V gene are SNHLY and FYNNEI. The DNA of the CDR3 is TGTGCCAGCAGTCCCCGACGGCTAACTGAAGCTTTCTTT. Protein sequence: CASSPRRLTEAFF.

The CDR3 DNA sequence: TGTGCCAGCAGTTTTCGGGACAGGGGCTATGGCTACACCTTC. Its protein product is CASSFRDRGYGYTF. This sequence joins TRBV28 and TRBJ1-2; 10 positions match TRBD1. The CDR3 runs 14 residues. In germline, CDR1 is MDHEN, CDR2 SYDVKM. V was clipped by 3 bases and J by 4 bases; unmatched bases: 2.

The V gene is TRBV5-4, the J gene TRBJ2-2; 13 positions agree with TRBD2. V was pared by 8 bases and J by 5 bases, with 12 bases of the junction left unmatched. Germline lookup yields CDR1 SGHNT and CDR2 YYREEE (reference sequence). There are 17 residues in the CDR3. This CDR3 reads CASQRTSGRGGTGELFF. The CDR3 DNA follows: TGTGCCAGTCAGAGGACTAGCGGGAGAGGAGGAACCGGGGAGCTGTTTTTT.

This clone was observed a few times. V usage is TRBV28 and J usage is TRBJ1-2; D unresolved. CDR1 and CDR2 from the germline V gene are MDHEN and SYDVKM. The CDR3 consists of 11 residues. Trimming shortened V by 7 bases and J by 7 bases, and 10 bases separated the two germline ends. The CDR3 nucleotides read TGTGCCAGCACCCGAAACGGTGGCTACACCTTC. Its protein product is CASTRNGGYTF.

This clone is a singleton in its sample. The chain combines TRBV5-1 with TRBJ2-7; TRBD2 aligns across 11 bases. This CDR3 contains 20 residues. Germline CDR1 and CDR2: SGHRS and YFSETQ. Trimming took 4 bases from V and 3 from J; bases not matched to a gene: 21. CDR3 region: CASSHQSGLAARGYYYEQYF. The CDR3 coding sequence is TGCGCCAGCAGCCACCAATCGGGACTAGCGGCTCGGGGCTACTACTACGAGCAGTACTTC.

The chain recombines TRBV2 with TRBJ2-7, with D perhaps assigned TRBD1 or TRBD2 (5 bases each). CDR3 length: 15 amino acids. Germline values: CDR1 SNHLY, CDR2 FYNNEI. Trimming cost V 4 bases and J 1 base, with 14 bases left between them. The CDR3 is CASSGYRDRSYEQYF. In DNA form, the CDR3 reads TGTGCCAGCAGTGGGTATCGGGACCGGTCCTACGAGCAGTACTTC.

This chain links TRBV2 with TRBJ1-5; 7 nucleotides align to TRBD1. The J segment lost 1 base and the V segment lost 6 bases, leaving 6 bases of the junction unmatched. The CDR3 totals 15 residues. The germline CDR1 and CDR2 sequences are SNHLY and FYNNEI. CDR3 loop: CASRPTGISNQPQHF. DNA of the CDR3: TGTGCCAGCAGACCGACAGGGATCAGCAATCAGCCCCAGCATTTT.